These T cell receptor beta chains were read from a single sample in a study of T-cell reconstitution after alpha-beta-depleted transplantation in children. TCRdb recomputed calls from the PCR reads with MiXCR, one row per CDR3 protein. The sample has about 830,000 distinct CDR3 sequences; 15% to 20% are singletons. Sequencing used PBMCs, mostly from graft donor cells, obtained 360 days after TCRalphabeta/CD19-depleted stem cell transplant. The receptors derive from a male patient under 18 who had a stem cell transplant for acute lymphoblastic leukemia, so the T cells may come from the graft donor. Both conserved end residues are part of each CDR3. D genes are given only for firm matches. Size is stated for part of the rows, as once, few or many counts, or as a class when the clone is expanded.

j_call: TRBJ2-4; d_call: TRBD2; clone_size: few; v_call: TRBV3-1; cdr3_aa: CASSPQGALAGDPLAKNIQYF; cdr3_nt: TGTGCCAGCAGCCCCCAGGGGGCACTAGCGGGAGATCCTCTAGCCAAAAACATTCAGTACTTC
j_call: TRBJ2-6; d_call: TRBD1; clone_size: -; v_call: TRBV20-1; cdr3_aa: CSALDRGGGANVLTF; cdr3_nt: TGCAGTGCCCTTGACAGGGGGGGTGGGGCCAACGTCCTGACTTTC
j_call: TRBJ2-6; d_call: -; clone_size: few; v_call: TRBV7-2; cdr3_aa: CASAKRSSGANVLTF; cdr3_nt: TGTGCCAGCGCTAAAAGGAGCTCTGGGGCCAACGTCCTGACTTTC
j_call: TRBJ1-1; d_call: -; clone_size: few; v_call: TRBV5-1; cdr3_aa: CASSLWDGSEAFF; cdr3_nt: TGCGCCAGCAGCCTATGGGACGGCTCGGAAGCTTTCTTT
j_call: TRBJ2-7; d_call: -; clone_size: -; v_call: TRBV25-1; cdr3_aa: CASSEWFSVRSEQYF; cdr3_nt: TGTGCCAGCAGTGAATGGTTTAGCGTCCGCTCCGAGCAGTACTTC
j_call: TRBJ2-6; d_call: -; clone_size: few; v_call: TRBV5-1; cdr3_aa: CASSFFETGANVLTF; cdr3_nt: TGCGCCAGCAGCTTTTTCGAGACTGGGGCCAACGTCCTGACTTTC
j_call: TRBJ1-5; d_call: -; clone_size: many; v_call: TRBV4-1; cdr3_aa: CASSQERGQPQHF; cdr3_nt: TGCGCCAGCAGCCAAGAGAGGGGTCAGCCCCAGCATTTT
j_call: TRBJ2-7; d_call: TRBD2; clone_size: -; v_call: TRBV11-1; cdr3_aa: CASSLAANSGWRAYEQYF; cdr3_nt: TGTGCCAGCAGCTTAGCCGCGAATAGCGGGTGGAGAGCCTACGAGCAGTACTTC
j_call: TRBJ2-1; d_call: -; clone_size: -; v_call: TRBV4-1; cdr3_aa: CASSQDRGHNSNNEQFF; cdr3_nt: TGCGCCAGCAGCCAAGATCGTGGACACAATTCCAACAATGAGCAGTTCTTC
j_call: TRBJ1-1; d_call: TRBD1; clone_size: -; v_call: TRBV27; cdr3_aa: CASSPGQGLTEAFF; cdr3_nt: TGTGCCAGCAGTCCGGGACAGGGATTAACTGAAGCTTTCTTT
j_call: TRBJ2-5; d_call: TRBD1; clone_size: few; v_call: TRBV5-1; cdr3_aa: CASSTGDSYQETQYF; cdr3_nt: TGCGCCAGCAGCACAGGGGACAGCTACCAAGAGACCCAGTACTTC
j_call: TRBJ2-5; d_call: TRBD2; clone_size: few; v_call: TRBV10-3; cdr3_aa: CAIRESLAGQETQYF; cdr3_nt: TGTGCCATCAGGGAGTCACTAGCGGGACAAGAGACCCAGTACTTC
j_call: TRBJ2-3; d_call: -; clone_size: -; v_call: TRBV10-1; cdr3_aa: CASSEIGGSPDTQYF; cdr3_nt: TGCGCCAGCAGTGAGATCGGCGGGTCCCCAGATACGCAGTATTTT
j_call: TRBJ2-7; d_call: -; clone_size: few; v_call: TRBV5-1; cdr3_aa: CASSLSYPTYEQYF; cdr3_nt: TGCGCCAGCAGCTTAAGCTACCCCACCTACGAGCAGTACTTC
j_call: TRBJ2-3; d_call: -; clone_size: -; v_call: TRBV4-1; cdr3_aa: CASSQDSRGQLTDTQYF; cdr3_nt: TGCGCCAGCAGCCAAGATAGCCGGGGGCAGCTCACAGATACGCAGTATTTT
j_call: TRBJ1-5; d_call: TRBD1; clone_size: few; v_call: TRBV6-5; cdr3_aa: CASGPRQGNQPQHF; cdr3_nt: TGTGCCAGCGGGCCTAGACAGGGGAATCAGCCCCAGCATTTT
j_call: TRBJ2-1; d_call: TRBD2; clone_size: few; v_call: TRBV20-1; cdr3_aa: CSASPGLAGGNEQFF; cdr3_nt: TGCAGTGCTAGTCCGGGACTAGCGGGAGGAAATGAGCAGTTCTTC
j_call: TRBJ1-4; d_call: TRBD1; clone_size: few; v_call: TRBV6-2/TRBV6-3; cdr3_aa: CASSQGGTNEKLFF; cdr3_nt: TGTGCCAGCAGTCAGGGGGGAACTAATGAAAAACTGTTTTTT
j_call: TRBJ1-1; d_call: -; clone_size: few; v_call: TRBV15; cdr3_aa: CATSSTKGNTEAFF; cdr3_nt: TGTGCCACCAGCAGCACAAAGGGAAACACTGAAGCTTTCTTT
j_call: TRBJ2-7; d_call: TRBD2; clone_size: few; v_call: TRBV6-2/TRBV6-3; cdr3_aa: CASSRLLAEMTYEQYF; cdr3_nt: TGTGCCAGCAGTCGGCTACTAGCGGAGATGACCTACGAGCAGTACTTC
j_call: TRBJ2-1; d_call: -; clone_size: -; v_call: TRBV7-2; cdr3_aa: CASSRPGSPDNEQFF; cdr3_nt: TGTGCCAGCAGCCGTCCCGGGAGCCCGGACAATGAGCAGTTCTTC
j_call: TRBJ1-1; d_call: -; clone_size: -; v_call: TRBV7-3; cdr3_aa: CASSRSGTNTEAFF; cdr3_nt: TGTGCCAGCAGCCGGAGTGGTACGAACACTGAAGCTTTCTTT
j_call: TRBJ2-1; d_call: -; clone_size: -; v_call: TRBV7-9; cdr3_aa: CASSLARDYNEQFF; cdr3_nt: TGTGCCAGCAGCTTAGCGCGGGACTACAATGAGCAGTTCTTC
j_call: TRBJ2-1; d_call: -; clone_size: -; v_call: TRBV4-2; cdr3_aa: CASSQATSVGDEQFF; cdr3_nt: TGTGCCAGCAGCCAAGCGACTAGTGTTGGGGATGAGCAGTTCTTC
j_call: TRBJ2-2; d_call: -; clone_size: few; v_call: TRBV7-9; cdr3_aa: CASSLSLVVTGELFF; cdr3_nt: TGTGCCAGCAGCTTGAGCCTAGTGGTTACCGGGGAGCTGTTTTTT
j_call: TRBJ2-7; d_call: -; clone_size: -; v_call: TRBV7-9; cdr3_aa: CASSLGRSEQYF; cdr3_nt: TGTGCCAGCAGCTTGGGGCGGTCCGAGCAGTACTTC
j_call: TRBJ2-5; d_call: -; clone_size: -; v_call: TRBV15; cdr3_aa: CATTPVAQQETQYF; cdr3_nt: TGTGCCACCACCCCGGTTGCCCAGCAGGAGACCCAGTACTTC
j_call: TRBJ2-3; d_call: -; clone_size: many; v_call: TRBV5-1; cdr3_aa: CASSLEREDTQYF; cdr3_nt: TGCGCCAGCAGCTTGGAGAGGGAAGATACGCAGTATTTT
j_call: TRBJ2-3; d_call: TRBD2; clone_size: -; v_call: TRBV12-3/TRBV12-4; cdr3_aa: CASSLAGTSESDTQYF; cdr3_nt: TGTGCCAGCAGTTTAGCCGGGACTAGCGAGTCAGATACGCAGTATTTT
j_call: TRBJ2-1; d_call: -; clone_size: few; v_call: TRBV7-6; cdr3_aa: CASSLARAWANEQFF; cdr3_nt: TGTGCCAGCAGCTTAGCGAGGGCGTGGGCCAATGAGCAGTTCTTC
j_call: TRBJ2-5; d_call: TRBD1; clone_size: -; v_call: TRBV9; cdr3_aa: CASSADPPGQGAETQYF; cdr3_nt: TGTGCCAGCAGCGCGGACCCGCCGGGACAGGGGGCAGAGACCCAGTACTTC
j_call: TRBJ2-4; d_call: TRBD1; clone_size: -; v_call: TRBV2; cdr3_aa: CASSWGDRNLAKNIQYF; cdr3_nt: TGTGCCAGCAGCTGGGGGGACAGGAATCTAGCCAAAAACATTCAGTACTTC
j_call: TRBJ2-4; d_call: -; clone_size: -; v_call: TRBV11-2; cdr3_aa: CASSFGGSIQYF; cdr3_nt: TGTGCCAGCAGCTTTGGGGGAAGCATTCAGTACTTC
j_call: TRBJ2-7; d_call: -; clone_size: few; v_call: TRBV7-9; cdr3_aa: CASSLDGSLYEQYF; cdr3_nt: TGTGCCAGCAGCTTAGACGGGTCCCTCTACGAGCAGTACTTC
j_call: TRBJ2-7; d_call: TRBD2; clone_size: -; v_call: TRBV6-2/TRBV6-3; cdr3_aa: CASRYLAGTYEQYF; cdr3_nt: TGTGCCAGCAGGTACCTAGCGGGGACCTACGAGCAGTACTTC
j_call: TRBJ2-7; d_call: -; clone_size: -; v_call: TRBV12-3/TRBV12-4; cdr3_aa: CASSFTRDFMYEQYF; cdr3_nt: TGTGCCAGCAGTTTTACCCGGGACTTTATGTACGAGCAGTACTTC
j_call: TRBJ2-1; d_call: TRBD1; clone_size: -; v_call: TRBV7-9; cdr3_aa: CASVGQSSYNEQFF; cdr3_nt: TGTGCCAGCGTGGGACAGAGCTCCTACAATGAGCAGTTCTTC
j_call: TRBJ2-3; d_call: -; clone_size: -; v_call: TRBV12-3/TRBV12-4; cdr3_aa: CASSLAHRRSTDTQYF; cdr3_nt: TGTGCCAGCAGTTTAGCGCACCGGCGCAGCACAGATACGCAGTATTTT
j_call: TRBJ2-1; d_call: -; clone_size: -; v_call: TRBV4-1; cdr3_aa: CASSHAGRDEQFF; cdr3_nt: TGCGCCAGCAGCCACGCAGGGCGGGATGAGCAGTTCTTC
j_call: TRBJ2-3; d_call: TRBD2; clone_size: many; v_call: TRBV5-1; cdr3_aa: CASSLALAGTDTQYF; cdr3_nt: TGTGCCAGCAGCTTAGCCCTAGCGGGCACAGATACGCAGTATTTT
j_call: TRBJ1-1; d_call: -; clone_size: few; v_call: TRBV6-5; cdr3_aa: CASSYPPGTRGTEAFF; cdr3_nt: TGTGCCAGCAGTTACCCCCCCGGGACCCGGGGGACTGAAGCTTTCTTT
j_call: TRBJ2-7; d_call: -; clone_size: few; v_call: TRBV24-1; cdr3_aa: CATSEGGEQYF; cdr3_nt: TGTGCCACCAGTGAGGGGGGCGAGCAGTACTTC
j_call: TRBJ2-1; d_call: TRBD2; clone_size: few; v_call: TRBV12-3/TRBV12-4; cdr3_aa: CASSLALLNTLPSGNSYNEQFF; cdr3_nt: TGTGCCAGCAGTTTAGCCCTTCTGAACACACTTCCTAGCGGAAACTCCTACAATGAGCAGTTCTTC
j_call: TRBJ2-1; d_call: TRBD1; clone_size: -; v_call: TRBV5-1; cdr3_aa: CASSSTPVGRGREFNYNEQFF; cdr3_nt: TGCGCCAGCAGTTCCACCCCCGTGGGCAGGGGGCGGGAATTCAACTACAATGAGCAGTTCTTC
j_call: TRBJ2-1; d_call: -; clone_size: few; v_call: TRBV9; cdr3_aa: CASSVKFDGTSGVGEQFF; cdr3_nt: TGTGCCAGCAGCGTCAAATTCGACGGGACATCTGGGGTAGGTGAGCAGTTCTTC
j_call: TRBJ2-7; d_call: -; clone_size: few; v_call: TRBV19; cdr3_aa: CASSIKPDWEQYF; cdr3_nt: TGTGCCAGTAGTATAAAGCCCGACTGGGAGCAGTACTTC
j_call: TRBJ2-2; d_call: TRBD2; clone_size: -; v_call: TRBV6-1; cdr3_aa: CASSDGNGGTTGELFF; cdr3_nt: TGTGCCAGCAGTGATGGGAACGGGGGGACCACCGGGGAGCTGTTTTTT